The sequence of this T cell receptor (beta chain) was determined in a study of T-cell memory formation after mild COVID-19. Study summary: Across donors, TCR clusters were largely donor specific.

Overall study results and limits: Whereas later expanders leaned CD4+, clones contracting day 15 to 85 showed a balanced CD4/CD8 makeup. Cross-reactive memory appears to have joined, as suggested by some responding clones showing up in pre-infection memory. Contracting CD4+ clones sat mainly in CM and EM; CD8+ in EMRA.

To note about this clonotype: The antigen is unknown.

TCRdb processed the 5' RACE reads anew with MiXCR; each CDR3 protein has one entry. The table shows 120,000 to 150,000 distinct CDR3 sequences, with roughly a fifth occurring only once. The receptor was isolated from an adult woman who had mild COVID-19 (a few samples of this study predate the infection). Cell type and time point are not known. The sequencing sample was made of PBMCs or a T cell subset sorted from them (not recorded which).

In DNA, the CDR3 is TGCAGTGGGACTAGCGGGAGACTATTAGAATCCTACGAGCAGTACTTC. Protein product: CSGTSGRLLESYEQYF. The chain couples TRBV20-1 to TRBJ2-7, with 13 bases identical to TRBD2. Trimming removed 7 bases from V and 1 base from J; junction bases left unmatched: 10. The germline gives CDR1 DFQATT, CDR2 SNEGSKA (reference sequence). CDR3 length: 16 amino acids.